Following are 29 T cell receptor beta chains from one sample sequenced in a study of Ad26.COV2.S vaccination and SARS-CoV-2 variants. Measured with immunoSEQ multiplex PCR; TCRdb has only the in-frame clones, and not every one. The sample carries 200,000 to 250,000 clones, more than 75% recorded once. The sample's treatment: around 19 received Ad26.COV2.S at low or high dose, single or two shots; 5 received placebo; per-sample allocation not given. At day 63 after the first vaccine or placebo injection, samples were drawn. The sequences come from peripheral blood, collected in a trial of Ad26.COV2.S vaccine versus placebo. The receptors derive from a person aged 18 to 65 who received the Ad26.COV2.S COVID-19 vaccine or a placebo.

This chain connects TRBV15 to TRBJ1-2; tentative D call: TRBD1 (5 bases). The CDR3 has 15 amino acids. The ends were cut back, 0 bases at V and 4 bases at J, with 12 bases in the middle. Germline assignment: CDR1 LNHNV and CDR2 YYDKDF (reference sequence). The CDR3 sequence: CATSRDRQGVYGYTF. For the CDR3, the DNA is TGTGCCACCAGCAGAGATCGGCAGGGCGTCTATGGCTACACCTTC.

CDR3 nucleotides: TGTGCCACTAGCGGGGGGGCCTGGCAGTTCTTC. It yields the protein CATSGGAWQFF. V and J are TRBV24-1 and TRBJ2-1; TRBD2 matches 11 bases. Germline trimming cut 10 bases from V and 12 bases from J; bases unmatched to any gene: 4. Germline V lookup: CDR1 KGHDR, CDR2 SFDVKD. The CDR3 has 11 residues.

This clone appeared once. The chain couples TRBV20-1 to TRBJ1-2, with 7 positions matching TRBD1. The V segment lost 3 bases and the J segment 9 bases; nucleotides outside the gene matches: 7. The CDR3 covers 12 residues. The germline V gene encodes CDR1 DFQATT and CDR2 SNEGSKA (reference sequence). DNA for the CDR3: TGCAGTGCTAGTCCCCAGGGGGAGAGCTACACCTTC. Translated, it gives CSASPQGESYTF.

The chain is built from TRBV10-2 and TRBJ2-1; no reliable D call. The V end was cut by 6 bases, the J end by 1 base, with 10 bases between. Germline lookup yields CDR1 WSHSY and CDR2 SAAADI. This CDR3 region has 14 residues. In nucleotides, the CDR3 is TGCGCCAGCAGGGCCAAGGGTTCCTACAATGAGCAGTTCTTC. Protein: CASRAKGSYNEQFF.

The chain employs TRBV28 and TRBJ2-7; no definite D call. The CDR3 is 16 residues long. Trimming took off 5 bases at V and 4 bases at J, with 21 bases between the two ends. Germline V CDR1 and CDR2: MDHEN, SYDVKM. Written as DNA, the CDR3 is TGTGCCAGCAGTCATGACGGGCCCCCGGGTCGGTACGAGCAGTACTTC. The encoded protein is CASSHDGPPGRYEQYF.

The chain has TRBV7-2 and TRBJ2-7; D possibly corresponds to TRBD2 (5 bases). The germline V and J ends were trimmed by 1 base and 0 bases, with 13 bases remaining between them. This CDR3 contains 16 residues. From germline, CDR1 is SGHTA and CDR2 FQGNSA. CDR3 bases: TGTGCCAGCAGCTTAGTGGGCGGGCTCAGCTCCTACGAGCAGTACTTC. This gives the protein CASSLVGGLSSYEQYF.

The V call is TRBV4-1, the J call TRBJ2-7; D is tentatively TRBD1 or TRBD2 (5 bases each). The germline V and J ends were trimmed by 0 bases and 2 bases, with 11 bases remaining between them. CDR3 length equals 15 residues. Germline V lookup: CDR1 MGHRA, CDR2 YSYEKL. The CDR3 bases are TGCGCCAGCAGCCAAGATAGTCCGGGGCCCTACGAGCAGTACTTC. It is translated as CASSQDSPGPYEQYF.

As DNA, the CDR3 is TGTGCCAGCAGCCCCCCCGACAGGGGCAACTACGAGCAGTACTTC. Translating it yields CASSPPDRGNYEQYF. This sequence joins TRBV27 and TRBJ2-7; 8 bases fit TRBD1. Germline CDR1 MNHEY, CDR2 SMNVEV (reference sequence). This CDR3 region has 15 residues. V lost 6 bases to trimming and J lost 3 bases; unmatched junction nucleotides: 10.

CDR3 sequence reads: CASSPRTRGNEQFF. CDR3 sequence (DNA): TGTGCCAGCAGCCCCCGTACGAGGGGGAATGAGCAGTTCTTC. The chain joins TRBV11-2 to TRBJ2-1; D perhaps matches TRBD1 (6 bases). Germline loops: CDR1 SGHAT, CDR2 FQNNGV. There are 14 residues in the CDR3. The V gene lost 5 bases and the J gene lost 7 bases, with 15 bases spanning the gap.

The gene calls are TRBV7-9 and TRBJ1-2; D is perhaps TRBD1 (6 bases). The CDR3 totals 17 residues. Between the trimmed V and J ends, which lost 6 bases and 1 base, there was a span of 21 bases. From germline, CDR1 is SEHNR and CDR2 FQNEAQ (reference sequence). CDR3 region: CASSLRLQGGGNYGYTF. Written as DNA, the CDR3 is TGTGCCAGCAGTTTACGCCTACAGGGAGGGGGTAACTATGGCTACACCTTC.

This clone was found once. The chain links TRBV27 to TRBJ2-2; D is possibly TRBD2 (7 bases). V gave up 7 bases and J gave up 3 bases, with 12 bases separating them. The CDR3 length is 14 residues. Germline V gives CDR1 MNHEY, CDR2 SMNVEV (reference sequence). Here the CDR3 DNA reads TGTGCCAGCAACAGGGAGGGGGACACCGGGGAGCTGTTTTTT. Protein: CASNREGDTGELFF.

This clone appeared a single time. The rearrangement joins TRBV29-1 to TRBJ2-4, with D possibly matching TRBD2 (5 bases). This CDR3 contains 13 residues. Per the germline V gene, CDR1 is SQVTM and CDR2 is ANQGSEA. The V and J ends lost 3 bases and 4 bases respectively, with 10 bases between them. Here the CDR3 DNA reads TGCAGCGTTGATGAGGGTAATAAAAACATTCAGTACTTC. Protein product: CSVDEGNKNIQYF.

The V and J genes are TRBV4-1 and TRBJ2-1; TRBD2 aligns across 13 bases. This CDR3 is built from 16 residues. Germline V CDR1 and CDR2: MGHRA, YSYEKL. Trimming took 0 bases from V and 8 from J; bases not matched to a gene: 4. CDR3 in amino acids: CASSQEGLAGEYEQFF. The CDR3, as DNA: TGCGCCAGCAGCCAAGAAGGACTAGCGGGAGAATATGAGCAGTTCTTC.

This clone was seen a handful of times. The J gene is TRBJ1-1, the V gene TRBV6-6, with TRBD1 matching over 8 bases. The CDR3 length is 14 residues. Germline V gives CDR1 MNHNY, CDR2 SVGAGI (reference sequence). Trimming took 6 bases from V and 3 from J; bases not matched to a gene: 6. CDR3 sequence: CASSPGGVYTEAFF. The DNA for the CDR3 is TGTGCCAGCAGCCCAGGGGGCGTCTACACTGAAGCTTTCTTT.

The chain links TRBV24-1 to TRBJ2-3; TRBD2 aligns across 10 bases. V shed 3 bases and J 2 bases; nucleotides not matched to a gene: 4. The CDR3 length is 16 residues. Germline-derived CDR1 and CDR2 are KGHDR and SFDVKD. CDR3 residues: CATSDVSGRFTDTQYF. DNA of the CDR3: TGTGCCACCAGTGATGTTAGCGGGAGGTTCACAGATACGCAGTATTTT.

The chain employs TRBV4-1 and TRBJ2-7; 7 bases fit TRBD1. This CDR3 region has 15 residues. Per germline, CDR1 MGHRA and CDR2 YSYEKL. V trimming: 2 bases; J trimming: 3 bases; junction bases outside the gene matches: 7. The CDR3 spells CASSQLWTGRYEQYF. The CDR3 DNA is TGCGCCAGCAGCCAACTTTGGACAGGTCGCTACGAGCAGTACTTC.

This CDR3 is CASSLWEGTYEQYF. In DNA, the CDR3 is TGTGCCAGCAGCTTGTGGGAGGGTACCTACGAGCAGTACTTC. The genes are TRBV21-1 and TRBJ2-7; the table's D call of TRBD2 was not tested on the DNA. TRBV21-1 is tagged as a pseudogene. This CDR3 has 14 amino acids.

This clone was detected only once. The chain combines TRBV19 with TRBJ2-5, with D unclear. Trimming took 5 bases from V and 7 from J, leaving 11 bases between them. Germline lookup yields CDR1 LNHDA and CDR2 SQIVND (reference sequence). This CDR3 comprises 12 residues. The CDR3 nucleotides read TGTGCCAGTAGTTACCTCGAAGGGACCCAGTACTTC. This gives the protein CASSYLEGTQYF.

The chain has TRBV5-1 and TRBJ2-7; D is ambiguous. From germline, CDR1 is SGHRS and CDR2 YFSETQ. The CDR3 sequence is 12 residues long. The ends were cut back, 0 bases at V and 5 bases at J, with 6 bases in the middle. The CDR3 spells CASSLEAHEQYF. The CDR3 DNA reads as TGCGCCAGCAGCTTGGAAGCCCACGAGCAGTACTTC. The full variable domain, rest sourced from reference TRBV5-1 and TRBJ2-7, is KAGVTQTPRYLIKTRGQQVTLSCSPISGHRSVSWYQQTPGQGLQFLFEYFSETQRNKGNFPGRFSGRQFSNSRSEMNVSTLELGDSALYLCASSLEAHEQYFGPGTRLTVT.

This clone was counted between two and nine times. The same CDR3 also results from other DNA sequences found in this sample. V usage is TRBV7-2 and J usage is TRBJ2-7; the match to TRBD2 covers 9 bases. The V segment lost 2 bases and the J segment 1 base; nucleotides outside the gene matches: 0. Germline V gene lookup returns CDR1 SGHTA and CDR2 FQGNSA. This CDR3 contains 14 residues. The CDR3 sequence is CASSLLAGSYEQYF. CDR3 in DNA: TGTGCCAGCAGCTTACTAGCGGGATCCTACGAGCAGTACTTC.

The chain combines TRBV9 with TRBJ1-1; D might be TRBD1 (5 bases). V lost 4 bases and J lost 4, with 11 bases in between. The germline V gene has CDR1 SGDLS and CDR2 YYNGEE. The CDR3 extends over 13 amino acids. Written as DNA, the CDR3 is TGTGCCAGCAGCTCTGGGGGTGGCACTGAAGCTTTCTTT. It yields the protein CASSSGGGTEAFF.

CDR3 loop: CASNSLGGGEAFF. CDR3 nucleotide sequence: TGTGCCAGCAACTCACTGGGGGGGGGTGAAGCTTTCTTT. The chain has TRBV6-5 and TRBJ1-1; tentative D call: TRBD1 (5 bases). The CDR3 extends over 13 amino acids. Per germline, CDR1 MNHEY and CDR2 SVGAGI. V lost 7 bases, J lost 7 bases, and 16 bases lay in between.

V is TRBV5-1 and J is TRBJ1-5; D is perhaps TRBD1 (6 bases). The CDR3 consists of 15 residues. V lost 5 bases and J 7 bases, leaving 19 bases between the germline ends. Germline V lookup: CDR1 SGHRS, CDR2 YFSETQ. The CDR3 DNA is TGCGCCAGCAGGCGGGACACCTCTTCGTCCCAGCCCCAGCATTTT. This translates into CASRRDTSSSQPQHF.

The chain employs TRBV3-1 (or the pseudogene TRBV3-2) and TRBJ2-2; D is undetermined. Deletions cut 0 bases from V and 7 bases from J, with 3 bases between. The length of the CDR3 is 12 residues. Germline V gene sequence: CDR1 LGHDT, CDR2 YNNKEL (reference sequence). DNA of the CDR3: TGTGCCAGCAGCCAAGAGATCGGGGAGCTGTTTTTT. Translation gives CASSQEIGELFF.

This chain joins TRBV28 and TRBJ2-1; 12 nucleotides agree with TRBD2. The germline V gene encodes CDR1 MDHEN and CDR2 SYDVKM. V gave up 4 bases and J gave up 8 bases; unmatched junction bases: 9. The CDR3 runs 16 residues. The CDR3 is CASSSQLAGGPDEQFF. The CDR3 nucleotides are TGTGCCAGCAGTTCCCAGCTAGCGGGAGGGCCAGATGAGCAGTTCTTC. The full variable domain, in which reference TRBV28 and TRBJ2-1 provide the parts outside the CDR3, is DVKVTQSSRYLVKRTGEKVFLECVQDMDHENMFWYRQDPGLGLRLIYFSYDVKMKEKGDIPEGYSVSREKKERFSLILESASTNQTSMYLCASSSQLAGGPDEQFFGPGTRLTVL.

The J gene is TRBJ1-5, the V gene TRBV9, with a weak D call TRBD1 (6 bases). The germline CDR1 and CDR2 sequences are SGDLS and YYNGEE. V lost 0 bases to trimming and J lost 6 bases, with 13 bases between them. The CDR3 runs 15 residues. The CDR3 reads CASSVGAGASQPQHF. CDR3 coding DNA: TGTGCCAGCAGCGTAGGAGCGGGGGCTAGTCAGCCCCAGCATTTT.

The rearrangement joins TRBV28 to TRBJ1-6; D not resolved. The V gene's germline CDR1 is MDHEN and CDR2 SYDVKM. V lost 8 bases and J 0 bases, leaving 20 bases between the germline ends. This CDR3 spans 18 amino acids. The CDR3 coding sequence is TGTGCCAGCGCAAGGGCCCCACACCTGAGCTCCTATAATTCACCCCTCCACTTT. Protein sequence: CASARAPHLSSYNSPLHF.

The rearrangement joins TRBV5-4 to TRBJ2-3, with 7 bases matching TRBD2. Unmatched junction bases numbered 4, after V lost 1 base and J lost 2 bases. The CDR3 sequence is 15 residues long. In germline, CDR1 is SGHNT, CDR2 YYREEE (reference sequence). This chain's CDR3 is CASSLWRGNTDTQYF. The CDR3 DNA reads as TGTGCCAGCAGCTTGTGGCGGGGGAACACAGATACGCAGTATTTT.

The sample holds a few counts of this clone. This chain links TRBV27 with TRBJ1-5, with 8 bases fitting TRBD1. The CDR3 has 15 amino acids. Losses at the gene ends were 5 bases for V and 6 bases for J; bases not matched to a gene: 9. CDR1 is MNHEY and CDR2 is SMNVEV in the germline V gene (reference sequence). The CDR3, as DNA: TGTGCCAGCAGTATAGACAGGGGAGAGAGTCAGCCCCAGCATTTT. Protein sequence: CASSIDRGESQPQHF.